This is a list of T cell receptor beta chains from one sample in a study of control samples from healthy donors and cancer patients. Method: immunoSEQ multiplex PCR; TCRdb's copy keeps in-frame clones and lacks some. This sample yields some 99,000 clones, of which over 75% are seen a single time; 4% to 4.5% belongs to the top ten. The sequenced sample was blood. Receptors originate from a human donor in good health. The donor label of this sample is uncertain. Both conserved end residues are part of each CDR3. The D gene is left open where the match is weak. Only some rows state a clone size, as once, few, many or a class for expanded clones.

clone_size: NA
v_call: TRBV12-3/TRBV12-4
j_call: TRBJ2-3
d_call: NA
cdr3_nt: TGTGCCAGCAGAAAGGCCCTCGCAGATACGCAGTATTTT
cdr3_aa: CASRKALADTQYF

clone_size: NA
v_call: TRBV3-1/TRBV3-2
j_call: TRBJ1-4
d_call: NA
cdr3_nt: TGTGCCAGCAGCCACCGGGTTCCCCGGGAAAAACTGTTTTTT
cdr3_aa: CASSHRVPREKLFF

clone_size: NA
v_call: TRBV10-3
j_call: TRBJ2-3
d_call: NA
cdr3_nt: TGTGCCATCAGTGACTTGGGAGCACAGGTCGCAGATACGCAGTATTTT
cdr3_aa: CAISDLGAQVADTQYF

clone_size: NA
v_call: TRBV18
j_call: TRBJ2-7
d_call: NA
cdr3_nt: TGTGCCAGCTCACCTAGTCGGGGCGCCTACGAGCAGTACTTC
cdr3_aa: CASSPSRGAYEQYF

clone_size: NA
v_call: TRBV2
j_call: TRBJ2-1
d_call: NA
cdr3_nt: TGTGCCAGCAGTGAAGAGCGGCAGTATTACAATGAGCAGTTCTTC
cdr3_aa: CASSEERQYYNEQFF

clone_size: NA
v_call: TRBV2
j_call: TRBJ1-2
d_call: NA
cdr3_nt: TGTGCCAGCAGTGCGGACCCAGGGGCCTATGGCTACACCTTC
cdr3_aa: CASSADPGAYGYTF

clone_size: NA
v_call: TRBV24-1
j_call: TRBJ2-1
d_call: TRBD1
cdr3_nt: TGTGCCACCAGTGGGGGACGTAGGACAGGGGCTATCAATGAGCAGTTCTTC
cdr3_aa: CATSGGRRTGAINEQFF

clone_size: NA
v_call: TRBV24-1
j_call: TRBJ1-1
d_call: TRBD1
cdr3_nt: TGTGCCACCAGTAGGACAGGGGTGACTGAAGCTTTCTTT
cdr3_aa: CATSRTGVTEAFF

clone_size: NA
v_call: TRBV7-9
j_call: TRBJ1-4
d_call: NA
cdr3_nt: TGTGCCAGCAGCTTAGGGACAGATAATGAAAAACTGTTTTTT
cdr3_aa: CASSLGTDNEKLFF

clone_size: NA
v_call: TRBV15
j_call: TRBJ2-2
d_call: NA
cdr3_nt: TGTGCCACCAGCCTGAGGAGGGGCACCGGGGAGCTGTTTTTT
cdr3_aa: CATSLRRGTGELFF

clone_size: NA
v_call: TRBV11-2
j_call: TRBJ2-1
d_call: NA
cdr3_nt: TGTGCCAGCAGCTTAAACGGATTCTACAATGAGCAGTTCTTC
cdr3_aa: CASSLNGFYNEQFF

clone_size: NA
v_call: TRBV3-1/TRBV3-2
j_call: TRBJ1-6
d_call: NA
cdr3_nt: TGTGCCAGCAGCCAAGATCCGGGTAGGGTTGAACGTTCACCCCTCCACTTT
cdr3_aa: CASSQDPGRVERSPLHF

clone_size: NA
v_call: TRBV5-1
j_call: TRBJ2-6
d_call: TRBD2
cdr3_nt: TGCGCCAGCAGCCATACTAGCGGGGGTTCGTCTGGGGCCAACGTCCTGACTTTC
cdr3_aa: CASSHTSGGSSGANVLTF

clone_size: NA
v_call: TRBV27
j_call: TRBJ1-6
d_call: TRBD1
cdr3_nt: TGTGCCAGCAGGGTCAGGGCCGGGAACATTGTGGGGACAGGGCCGGGCCTCCACTTT
cdr3_aa: CASRVRAGNIVGTGPGLHF

clone_size: few
v_call: TRBV29-1
j_call: TRBJ1-1
d_call: NA
cdr3_nt: TGCAGCGTTGAAGACGAGCGGATGAACACTGAAGCTTTCTTT
cdr3_aa: CSVEDERMNTEAFF

clone_size: NA
v_call: TRBV10-3
j_call: TRBJ1-2
d_call: NA
cdr3_nt: TGTGCCATCAGTGACTTTATTAACTATGGCTACACCTTC
cdr3_aa: CAISDFINYGYTF

clone_size: NA
v_call: TRBV5-6
j_call: TRBJ2-3
d_call: NA
cdr3_nt: TGTGCCAGCAGCTTGTATATTGGGGCAGATACGCAGTATTTT
cdr3_aa: CASSLYIGADTQYF

clone_size: NA
v_call: TRBV3-1/TRBV3-2
j_call: TRBJ1-3
d_call: NA
cdr3_nt: TGTGCCAGCAGCCAAGGGAAGCAAGTGGGGGCGGCTGGAAACACCATATATTTT
cdr3_aa: CASSQGKQVGAAGNTIYF

clone_size: NA
v_call: TRBV7-3
j_call: TRBJ1-1
d_call: TRBD1
cdr3_nt: TGTGCCAGCAGCTTGACAGGGTTCGACACTGAAGCTTTCTTT
cdr3_aa: CASSLTGFDTEAFF